A single count supports the clone carrying this T cell receptor (beta chain). Its antigen is unknown. This specimen belongs to a study of lymphopenia after photon versus proton radiotherapy. Broader study findings: Relative stability marked proton patients; photon patients lost diversity and naive cells. In patients who died, overall survival fell as post-nadir TCR diversity dropped more. After the lymphocyte nadir, photon-treated repertoires showed oligoclonal expansion, especially of CD8+ Temra cells.

V was pared by 0 bases and J by 5 bases, with 7 bases between. Germline V gene lookup returns CDR1 ENHRY and CDR2 SYGVKD. The CDR3 contains 13 residues. Only in-frame clones appear in the TCRdb table, and some are missing; sequencing was by immunoSEQ multiplex PCR. The sample lists roughly 67,000 clones; approximately 91% were seen once. Sequencing used peripheral blood, obtained from a patient treated with photon-based radiotherapy. This rearrangement joins TRBV10-3 to TRBJ2-5; the D gene is possibly TRBD2 (5 bases). The receptor's source is a woman in her sixties or seventies with pancreatic cancer. This CDR3 reads CAISESGGETQYF. CDR3 DNA: TGTGCCATCAGTGAGTCCGGCGGGGAGACCCAGTACTTC.